One and the same sample provided the 17 T cell receptor beta chains below, sequenced in a study of blood T cell repertoires in COVID-19. The table came from immunoSEQ multiplex PCR; TCRdb's copy has only in-frame clones and leaves some out. The table has a few hundred thousand clones, approximately 85% seen once; the top ten hold about 10%. Sequenced material: peripheral blood. These receptors came from a woman between 65 and 79 years old with acute or convalescent COVID-19.

This clone appeared once. The J gene is TRBJ1-1, the V gene TRBV7-2; D unclear. The V gene lost 5 bases and the J gene lost 2 bases, with 18 bases spanning the gap. Looked up from germline, CDR1 is SGHTA and CDR2 is FQGNSA. CDR3 length equals 16 residues. The DNA for the CDR3 is TGTGCCAGCAGCCGCCAGCGGGCTCTAGCAAACACTGAAGCTTTCTTT. It specifies CASSRQRALANTEAFF.

CDR3 region: CASSSGWTKETQYF. In DNA form, the CDR3 reads TGCGCCAGCAGTTCCGGATGGACAAAAGAGACCCAGTACTTC. This chain joins TRBV10-2 and TRBJ2-5; D may be TRBD1 (5 bases). Between the trimmed V and J ends, which lost 5 bases and 3 bases, there was a span of 13 bases. Germline CDR1 WSHSY, CDR2 SAAADI. There are 14 residues in the CDR3.

DNA of the CDR3: TGTGCCAGCAGCTTGGGGGGTCCGGGCACCGGGGAGCTGTTTTTT. Translated: CASSLGGPGTGELFF. This sequence joins TRBV7-6 and TRBJ2-2; maybe TRBD2 (6 bases). V was cut by 3 bases and J by 4 bases, with 12 bases left in between. The CDR3 is made up of 15 amino acids. The germline CDR1 and CDR2 sequences are SGHVS and FNYEAQ.

The CDR3 DNA follows: TGTGCCAGCAGTAGACAGGGTTCGAACACCGGGGAGCTGTTTTTT. This gives the protein CASSRQGSNTGELFF. V and J are TRBV6-5 and TRBJ2-2, with 7 bases matching TRBD1. Looked up from germline, CDR1 is MNHEY and CDR2 is SVGAGI. The CDR3 is 15 residues long. After removal of 5 bases from V and 0 bases from J, the junction contained 3 bases not matched to a gene.

The genes are TRBV7-9 and TRBJ1-2; tentative D call: TRBD1 (6 bases). Trimming removed 2 bases at V and 6 bases at J, with 16 bases between. CDR3 length: 15 residues. Per the germline V gene, CDR1 is SEHNR and CDR2 is FQNEAQ (reference sequence). CDR3 sequence: CASSLRAGEWDGYTF. The CDR3, as DNA: TGTGCCAGCAGCTTAAGGGCAGGGGAATGGGATGGCTACACCTTC.

This chain uses TRBV6-5 with TRBJ1-4; 10 bases align to TRBD1. The CDR3 has 14 amino acids. Trimming cost V 5 bases and J 8 bases; bases outside gene matches: 5. Germline V gene lookup returns CDR1 MNHEY and CDR2 SVGAGI. CDR3 in DNA: TGTGCCAGCAGTATGACAGGGGGCAAAGAAAAACTGTTTTTT. This sequence encodes CASSMTGGKEKLFF.

V gene TRBV4-1 combines with J gene TRBJ2-1, with 9 bases matching TRBD2. The CDR3 sequence is 17 residues long. V lost 0 bases, J lost 6 bases, and 9 bases stayed unmatched. Germline CDR1 is MGHRA and CDR2 is YSYEKL. CDR3 loop: CASSQDFGTSFSNEQFF. The CDR3 bases are TGCGCCAGCAGCCAAGATTTTGGGACTAGCTTTTCCAATGAGCAGTTCTTC.

The chain employs TRBV3-1 (or the pseudogene TRBV3-2) and TRBJ2-5; 8 bases match TRBD1. This CDR3 comprises 13 residues. The V and J ends lost 10 bases and 5 bases, in that order; junction bases with no gene match: 9. Looked up from germline, CDR1 is LGHDT and CDR2 is YNNKEL (reference sequence). The CDR3 DNA is TGTGCCACCTCAGGGGGCCAGGGGGAGACCCAGTACTTC. Its translation: CATSGGQGETQYF.

This clone was found a few times. The chain employs TRBV4-1 and TRBJ1-2; 9 bases are shared with TRBD1. Unmatched junction bases numbered 6, after V lost 2 bases and J lost 14 bases. Germline CDR1 is MGHRA and CDR2 is YSYEKL. This CDR3 is built from 12 residues. The chain's CDR3 is CASSQIGTGRTF. As DNA, the CDR3 is TGCGCCAGCAGCCAAATCGGGACAGGGCGTACCTTC.

V gene TRBV18 combines with J gene TRBJ1-1; D is unresolved. The CDR3 covers 18 residues. Germline CDR1 KGHSH, CDR2 LQKENI. V was trimmed by 5 bases and J by 0 bases, leaving 22 bases between them. The CDR3 protein is CASSSGLSAGTMNTEAFF. The CDR3, as DNA: TGTGCCAGCTCATCGGGCCTCAGTGCGGGTACTATGAACACTGAAGCTTTCTTT.

The chain couples TRBV10-2 to TRBJ1-4, with D perhaps matching TRBD1 (5 bases). V was shortened by 8 bases and J by 5 bases, with 6 bases between the two germline ends. This CDR3 is 11 amino acids long. Germline V gene data show CDR1 as WSHSY and CDR2 as SAAADI. CDR3 DNA sequence: TGCGCCAGCGGGGGGAATGAAAAACTGTTTTTT. Translating it yields CASGGNEKLFF.

The rearrangement links TRBV7-3 to TRBJ1-1; TRBD1 matches at 7 bases. Germline V lookup: CDR1 SGHTA, CDR2 FQGTGA. The length of the CDR3 is 14 residues. Trimming cost V 5 bases and J 4 bases; bases outside gene matches: 7. This CDR3 is CASSPTGVRTEAFF. Here the CDR3 DNA reads TGTGCCAGCAGCCCAACAGGGGTTCGCACTGAAGCTTTCTTT. The entire variable domain, with the rest obtained from reference TRBV7-3 and TRBJ1-1, is as follows: GAGVSQTPSNKVTEKGKYVELRCDPISGHTALYWYRQSLGQGPEFLIYFQGTGAADDSGLPNDRFFAVRPEGSVSTLKIQRTERGDSAVYLCASSPTGVRTEAFFGQGTRLTVV.

This sequence joins TRBV6-5 and TRBJ2-3; 9 bases match TRBD2. The V segment lost 9 bases and the J segment 2 bases; nucleotides outside the gene matches: 6. Germline CDR1 is MNHEY and CDR2 is SVGAGI. The CDR3 length is 14 residues. The CDR3 loop is CASKRGAITDTQYF. The DNA for the CDR3 is TGTGCCAGTAAGCGGGGGGCCATCACAGATACGCAGTATTTT.

This chain links TRBV6-5 with TRBJ1-4; D not certain. The CDR3 runs 13 residues. The germline CDR1 and CDR2 sequences are MNHEY and SVGAGI. Trimming cost V 4 bases and J 10 bases, with 13 bases left between them. Here the CDR3 reads CASSLGSGGKLFF. The CDR3 coding sequence is TGTGCCAGCAGTTTAGGGTCAGGAGGAAAACTGTTTTTT.

This sequence joins TRBV30 and TRBJ1-4; TRBD1 is a possible D gene (5 bases). Per germline, CDR1 GTSNPN and CDR2 SVGIG (reference sequence). This CDR3 has 14 amino acids. Trimming pared 1 base from V and 7 bases from J, leaving 13 bases between. CDR3 DNA sequence: TGTGCCTGGAGTGCAGGGAGGAATAGTGAAAAACTGTTTTTT. Its translation is CAWSAGRNSEKLFF.

This chain joins TRBV2 and TRBJ1-5, with 7 bases that match TRBD1. Per germline, CDR1 SNHLY and CDR2 FYNNEI. This CDR3 is 14 amino acids long. V was pared by 8 bases and J by 5 bases, with 9 bases of the junction left unmatched. The CDR3 bases are TGTGCCAGCGGGGAGACAGGGACGTATCAGCCCCAGCATTTT. It specifies CASGETGTYQPQHF. Looking up the rest from reference TRBV2 and TRBJ1-5 gives the full variable domain: EPEVTQTPSHQVTQMGQEVILRCVPISNHLYFYWYRQILGQKVEFLVSFYNNEISEKSEIFDDQFSVERPDGSNFTLKIRSTKLEDSAMYFCASGETGTYQPQHFGDGTRLSIL.

The J gene is TRBJ2-6, the V gene TRBV10-3, with D perhaps matching TRBD2 (5 bases). CDR3 length: 14 residues. The ends were cut back, 6 bases at V and 2 bases at J, with 8 bases in the middle. The V gene's germline CDR1 is ENHRY and CDR2 SYGVKD. The CDR3: CAIRTLAGANVLTF. As DNA, the CDR3 is TGTGCCATCAGAACACTAGCTGGGGCCAACGTCCTGACTTTC.